These 13 T cell receptor beta chains were all obtained from the same sample, sequenced in a study of T cells after yellow fever vaccination. TCRdb ran MiXCR on the 5' RACE reads and lists one entry per CDR3 protein. The table lists around 300,000 distinct CDR3 sequences, over 4% of them singletons, with roughly 25% in the top ten. The sequenced sample was PBMCs, obtained 5 days after the yellow fever booster vaccination. These receptors all stem from a young man who received the YFV17D yellow fever vaccine.

There are many counts of this clonotype. The V gene is TRBV12-3 or TRBV12-4, the J gene TRBJ2-7; D possibly corresponds to TRBD1 (5 bases). CDR3 length: 16 residues. V gave up 1 base and J gave up 1 base, with 14 bases separating them. The CDR3 coding sequence is TGTGCCAGCAGTTTAGGTCGGCAGGGTGGATCCTACGAGCAGTACTTC. Translated: CASSLGRQGGSYEQYF.

V gene TRBV7-9 combines with J gene TRBJ2-2; 10 bases are shared with TRBD2. In germline, CDR1 is SEHNR, CDR2 FQNEAQ (reference sequence). The CDR3 is 17 amino acids. V was pared by 5 bases and J by 4 bases, with 10 bases of the junction left unmatched. In DNA form, the CDR3 reads TGTGCCAGCAGCCCGACCCTAGCGGGGGTTGCCACCGGGGAGCTGTTTTTT. It codes for CASSPTLAGVATGELFF.

This clonotype was counted ten times or more. The rearrangement joins TRBV7-2 to TRBJ2-1; 11 bases are a match to TRBD2. The germline V gene encodes CDR1 SGHTA and CDR2 FQGNSA. CDR3 size: 15 residues. After removal of 7 bases from V and 0 bases from J, the junction contained 2 bases not matched to a gene. The DNA for the CDR3 is TGTGCCAGCACCCTAGCGGGGGGCTCCTACAATGAGCAGTTCTTC. It yields the protein CASTLAGGSYNEQFF.

This clonotype was seen a few times. The chain is built from TRBV19 and TRBJ1-5, with D unresolved. V gave up 3 bases and J gave up 1 base, with 19 bases separating them. The V gene's germline CDR1 is LNHDA and CDR2 SQIVND (reference sequence). The CDR3 sequence is 18 residues long. The CDR3 is CASSMRVSASGSNQPQHF. The CDR3 nucleotides read TGTGCCAGTAGTATGCGGGTATCAGCCTCGGGGAGCAATCAGCCCCAGCATTTT.

Regarding this clonotype: A much larger clone lies a single base off, so this may be a read error. The chain has TRBV7-6 and TRBJ2-3; 9 bases agree with TRBD1. CDR1 SGHVS and CDR2 FNYEAQ come from the germline V gene. J lost 8 bases, V lost 5 bases, and 8 bases had no gene match. The CDR3 loop spans 14 amino acids. The CDR3 region is CASSPGQGLITQYF. CDR3 DNA: TGTGCCAGCAGCCCGGGACAGGGCTTGATTACGCAGTATTTT. The complete variable domain, with remaining parts taken from reference TRBV7-6 and TRBJ2-3, reads GAGVSQSPRYKVTKRGQDVALRCDPISGHVSLYWYRQALGQGPEFLTYFNYEAQQDKSGLPNDRFSAERPEGSISTLTIQRTEQRDSAMYRCASSPGQGLITQYFGPGTRLTVL.

The gene calls are TRBV5-1 and TRBJ1-1, with D tentatively TRBD1 (5 bases). This CDR3 comprises 15 residues. Germline V CDR1 and CDR2: SGHRS, YFSETQ. V was pared by 4 bases and J by 0 bases, with 13 bases between. The CDR3 nucleotides are TGCGCCAGCAGCGCCGGGACGGGATTGAACACTGAAGCTTTCTTT. Its protein is CASSAGTGLNTEAFF.

At least ten counts were recorded for this clonotype. V and J are TRBV7-2 and TRBJ2-4; D tentatively fits TRBD1 or TRBD2 (5 bases each). This CDR3 is 15 amino acids long. Per the germline V gene, CDR1 is SGHTA and CDR2 is FQGNSA. Trimming shortened V by 2 bases and J by 8 bases, and 16 bases separated the two germline ends. The DNA of the CDR3 is TGTGCCAGCAGCTTATCCCCGGGGAAGGGGTACATTCAGTACTTC. It codes for CASSLSPGKGYIQYF.

This clonotype was detected many times. J is TRBJ2-7 and V is TRBV29-1; D unresolved. The germline V and J ends were trimmed by 4 bases and 3 bases, with 7 bases remaining between them. Germline V gene lookup returns CDR1 SQVTM and CDR2 ANQGSEA. The CDR3 loop spans 11 amino acids. CDR3 region: CSVAQYYEQYF. The CDR3 DNA follows: TGCAGCGTTGCTCAGTACTACGAGCAGTACTTC.

This chain links TRBV11-2 with TRBJ2-3; D assignment may be TRBD1 or TRBD2 (5 bases each). V lost 4 bases and J 2 bases, leaving 13 bases between the germline ends. The CDR3 extends over 15 amino acids. Germline lookup yields CDR1 SGHAT and CDR2 FQNNGV. The CDR3 nucleotides are TGTGCCAGCAGCTCCTGGGACGAAACCACAGATACGCAGTATTTT. Protein product: CASSSWDETTDTQYF.

In this sample, this clonotype turned up many times. This chain uses TRBV2 with TRBJ2-1, with D maybe TRBD2 (5 bases). Trimming took off 6 bases at V and 0 bases at J, with 15 bases between the two ends. The V gene's germline CDR1 is SNHLY and CDR2 FYNNEI. The CDR3 consists of 16 residues. In nucleotides, the CDR3 is TGTGCCAGCAGCCGCCCGCCGGGGAGCTCCTACAATGAGCAGTTCTTC. Encoded protein: CASSRPPGSSYNEQFF.

This clonotype was seen more than once but under ten times. The chain employs TRBV4-2 and TRBJ1-2; unclear D gene. There are 13 residues in the CDR3. V was clipped by 0 bases and J by 8 bases, with 10 bases between them. Per the germline V gene, CDR1 is LGHNA and CDR2 is YNFKEQ. The CDR3 nucleotides read TGTGCCAGCAGCCAAGAACGCGGAGCCGGCTACACCTTC. It yields the protein CASSQERGAGYTF.

V gene TRBV7-3 combines with J gene TRBJ2-3; the D gene is possibly TRBD2 (6 bases). The V gene's germline CDR1 is SGHTA and CDR2 FQGTGA. Trimming left V 5 bases short and J 0 bases short, with 18 bases between. The CDR3 spans 17 residues. The CDR3 reads CASSPWGGGTSTDTQYF. The DNA for the CDR3 is TGTGCCAGCAGCCCGTGGGGAGGCGGAACTAGCACAGATACGCAGTATTTT.

This sequence joins TRBV12-3 or TRBV12-4 and TRBJ1-3; weak D call: TRBD1 (5 bases). Deletions cut 6 bases from V and 1 base from J, with 16 bases between. The CDR3 runs 16 residues. The CDR3 here is CASRVPGRRSGNTIYF. In nucleotides, the CDR3 is TGTGCCAGCAGGGTCCCAGGGAGGAGATCTGGAAACACCATATATTTT.